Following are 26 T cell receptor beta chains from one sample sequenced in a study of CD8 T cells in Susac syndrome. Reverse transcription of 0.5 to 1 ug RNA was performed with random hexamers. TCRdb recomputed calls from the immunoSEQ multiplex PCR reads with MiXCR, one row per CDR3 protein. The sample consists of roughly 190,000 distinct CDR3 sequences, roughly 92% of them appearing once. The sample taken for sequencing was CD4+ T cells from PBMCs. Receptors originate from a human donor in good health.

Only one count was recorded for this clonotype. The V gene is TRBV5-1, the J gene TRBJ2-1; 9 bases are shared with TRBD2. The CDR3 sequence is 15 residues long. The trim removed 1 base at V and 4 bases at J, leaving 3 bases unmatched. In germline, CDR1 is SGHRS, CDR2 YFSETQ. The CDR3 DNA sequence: TGCGCCAGCAGCTTGTGGCGGGGGGGATACAATGAGCAGTTCTTC. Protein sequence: CASSLWRGGYNEQFF.

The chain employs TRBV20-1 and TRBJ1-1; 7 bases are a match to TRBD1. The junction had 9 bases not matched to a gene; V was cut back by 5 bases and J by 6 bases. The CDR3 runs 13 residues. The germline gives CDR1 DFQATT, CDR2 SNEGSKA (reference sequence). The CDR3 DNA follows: TGCAGTGCTCCTCGGGACAGATGGGCTGAAGCTTTCTTT. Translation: CSAPRDRWAEAFF.

The CDR3 bases are TGTGCCAGCAGCCATCGTAGCGGGCGAGAAGAGACCCAGTACTTC. Amino acid sequence: CASSHRSGREETQYF. The V gene is TRBV3-1, the J gene TRBJ2-5; 7 bases align to TRBD2. With 3 bases clipped from V and 3 bases from J, the junction kept 7 bases outside the gene matches. Looked up from germline, CDR1 is LGHDT and CDR2 is YNNKEL (reference sequence). The CDR3 is made up of 15 amino acids.

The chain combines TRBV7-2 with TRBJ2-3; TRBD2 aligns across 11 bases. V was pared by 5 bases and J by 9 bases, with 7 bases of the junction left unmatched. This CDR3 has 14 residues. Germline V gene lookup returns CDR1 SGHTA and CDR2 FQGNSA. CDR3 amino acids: CASSPLAGGRTQYF. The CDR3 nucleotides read TGTGCCAGCAGCCCCCTAGCGGGGGGACGGACGCAGTATTTT.

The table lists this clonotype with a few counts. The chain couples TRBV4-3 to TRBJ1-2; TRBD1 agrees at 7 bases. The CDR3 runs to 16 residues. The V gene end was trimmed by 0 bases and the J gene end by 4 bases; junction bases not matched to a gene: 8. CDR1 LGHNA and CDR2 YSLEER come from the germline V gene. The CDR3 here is CASSQDVTGLAYGYTF. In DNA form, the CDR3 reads TGCGCCAGCAGCCAAGATGTGACAGGGCTCGCCTATGGCTACACCTTC.

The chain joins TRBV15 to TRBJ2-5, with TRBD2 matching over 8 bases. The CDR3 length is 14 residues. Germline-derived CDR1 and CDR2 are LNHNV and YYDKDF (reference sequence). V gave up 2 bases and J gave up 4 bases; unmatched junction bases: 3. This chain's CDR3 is CATSRRGGPETQYF. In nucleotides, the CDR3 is TGTGCCACCAGCAGACGGGGGGGCCCAGAGACCCAGTACTTC.

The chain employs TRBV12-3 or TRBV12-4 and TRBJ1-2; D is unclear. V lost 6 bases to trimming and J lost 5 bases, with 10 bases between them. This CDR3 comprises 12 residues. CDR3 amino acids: CASRPGLYGYTF. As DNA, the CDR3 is TGTGCCAGCAGACCGGGCCTTTATGGCTACACCTTC.

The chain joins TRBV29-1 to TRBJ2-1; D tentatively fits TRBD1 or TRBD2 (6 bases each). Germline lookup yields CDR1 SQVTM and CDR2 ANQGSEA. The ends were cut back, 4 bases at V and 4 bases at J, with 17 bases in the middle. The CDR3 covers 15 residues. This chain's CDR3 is CSVVTDGGLYNEQFF. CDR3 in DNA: TGCAGCGTTGTAACCGACGGGGGCTTATACAATGAGCAGTTCTTC.

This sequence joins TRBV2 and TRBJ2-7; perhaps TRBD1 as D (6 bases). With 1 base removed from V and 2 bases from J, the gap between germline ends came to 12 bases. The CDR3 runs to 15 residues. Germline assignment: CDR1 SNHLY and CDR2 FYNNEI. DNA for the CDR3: TGTGCCAGCAGTGAAGGGTGGGGGCCTACCTACGAGCAGTACGTC. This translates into CASSEGWGPTYEQYV.

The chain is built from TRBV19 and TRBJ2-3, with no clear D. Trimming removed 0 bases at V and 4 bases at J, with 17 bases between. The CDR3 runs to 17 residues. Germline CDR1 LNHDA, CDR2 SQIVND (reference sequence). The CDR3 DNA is TGTGCCAGTAGTATAGAGCCCCGGGCTTCACTTTCAGATACGCAGTATTTT. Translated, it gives CASSIEPRASLSDTQYF.

The CDR3 here is CASSTPRLAKTYNEQFF. The CDR3 DNA reads as TGTGCCAGTAGTACCCCCCGACTAGCGAAAACCTACAATGAGCAGTTCTTC. The chain employs TRBV19 and TRBJ2-1; 8 bases line up with TRBD2. Germline V CDR1 and CDR2: LNHDA, SQIVND (reference sequence). This CDR3 spans 17 amino acids. J gave up 2 bases and V 4 bases, and 10 bases lay outside the gene matches.

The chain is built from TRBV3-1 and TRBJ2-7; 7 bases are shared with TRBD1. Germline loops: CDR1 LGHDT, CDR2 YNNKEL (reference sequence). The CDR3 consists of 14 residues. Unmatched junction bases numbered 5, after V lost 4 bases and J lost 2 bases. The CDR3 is CASSPDRVAYEQYF. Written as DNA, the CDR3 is TGTGCCAGCAGCCCAGACAGGGTCGCCTACGAGCAGTACTTC.

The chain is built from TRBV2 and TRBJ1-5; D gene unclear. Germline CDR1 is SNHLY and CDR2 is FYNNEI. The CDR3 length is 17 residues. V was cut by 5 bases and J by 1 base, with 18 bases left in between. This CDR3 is CASSSTTAKRSNQPQHF. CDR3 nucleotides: TGTGCCAGCAGTTCCACGACTGCAAAGCGGAGCAATCAGCCCCAGCATTTT.

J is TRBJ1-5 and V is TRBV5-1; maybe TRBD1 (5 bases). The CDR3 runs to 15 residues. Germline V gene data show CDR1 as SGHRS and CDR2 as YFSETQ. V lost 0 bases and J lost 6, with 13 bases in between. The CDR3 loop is CASSLDGHGSQPQHF. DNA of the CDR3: TGCGCCAGCAGCTTGGATGGACACGGGAGTCAGCCCCAGCATTTT.

The CDR3 sequence: CASSLKRRGPSGEQYF. The CDR3 DNA reads as TGTGCCAGCAGCCTCAAAAGAAGGGGGCCCTCTGGCGAGCAGTACTTC. This chain connects TRBV14 to TRBJ2-7, with 7 bases aligning to TRBD1. Germline V gene lookup returns CDR1 SGHDN and CDR2 FVKESK. This CDR3 has 16 residues. V dropped 4 bases and J dropped 6; count of bases not matched to a gene: 15.

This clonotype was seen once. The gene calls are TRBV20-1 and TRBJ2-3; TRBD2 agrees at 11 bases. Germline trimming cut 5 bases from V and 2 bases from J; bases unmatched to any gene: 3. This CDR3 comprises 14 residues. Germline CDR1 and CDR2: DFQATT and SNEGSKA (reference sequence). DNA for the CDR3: TGCAGTGCTGTACTAGCGGGGGTCACAGATACGCAGTATTTT. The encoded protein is CSAVLAGVTDTQYF.

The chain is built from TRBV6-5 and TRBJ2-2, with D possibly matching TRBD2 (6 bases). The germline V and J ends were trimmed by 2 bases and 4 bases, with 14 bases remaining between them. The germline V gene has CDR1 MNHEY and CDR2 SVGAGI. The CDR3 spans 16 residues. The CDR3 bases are TGTGCCAGCAGTTACCCTCGACTAGGGAGCACCGGGGAGCTGTTTTTT. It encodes CASSYPRLGSTGELFF.

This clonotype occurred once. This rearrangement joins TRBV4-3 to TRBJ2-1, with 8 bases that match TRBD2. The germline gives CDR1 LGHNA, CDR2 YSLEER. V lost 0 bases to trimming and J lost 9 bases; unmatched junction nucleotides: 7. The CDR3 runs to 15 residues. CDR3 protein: CASSQESGGGFEQFF. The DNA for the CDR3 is TGCGCCAGCAGCCAAGAATCCGGCGGGGGGTTTGAGCAGTTCTTC.

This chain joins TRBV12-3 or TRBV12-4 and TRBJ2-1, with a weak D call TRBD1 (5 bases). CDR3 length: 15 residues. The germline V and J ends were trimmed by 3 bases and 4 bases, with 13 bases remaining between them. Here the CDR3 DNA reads TGTGCCAGCAGTTTTGGGCTAGGGGCATACAATGAGCAGTTCTTC. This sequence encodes CASSFGLGAYNEQFF.

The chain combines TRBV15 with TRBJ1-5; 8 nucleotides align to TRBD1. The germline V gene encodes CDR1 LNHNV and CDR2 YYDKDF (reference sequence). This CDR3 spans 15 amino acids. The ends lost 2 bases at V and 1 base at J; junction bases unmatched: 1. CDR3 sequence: CATSRWTGSNQPQHF. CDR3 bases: TGTGCCACCAGCAGATGGACAGGGAGCAATCAGCCCCAGCATTTT.

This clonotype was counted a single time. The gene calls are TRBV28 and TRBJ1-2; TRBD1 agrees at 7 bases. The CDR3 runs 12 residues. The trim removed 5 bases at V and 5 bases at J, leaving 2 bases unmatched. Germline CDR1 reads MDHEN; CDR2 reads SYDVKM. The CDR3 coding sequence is TGTGCCAGCAGTACGGGACAGTATGGCTACACCTTC. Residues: CASSTGQYGYTF.

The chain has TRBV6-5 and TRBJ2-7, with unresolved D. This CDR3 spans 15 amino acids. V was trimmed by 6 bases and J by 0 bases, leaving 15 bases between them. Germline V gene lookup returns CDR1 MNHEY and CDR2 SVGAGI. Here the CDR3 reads CASRRRTESSYEQYF. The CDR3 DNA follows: TGTGCCAGCAGGCGTCGGACCGAAAGCTCCTACGAGCAGTACTTC.

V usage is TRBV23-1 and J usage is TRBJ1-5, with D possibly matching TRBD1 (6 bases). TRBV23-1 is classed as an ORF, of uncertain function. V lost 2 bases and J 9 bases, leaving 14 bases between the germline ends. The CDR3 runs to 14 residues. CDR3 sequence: CASSQMPGERPQHF. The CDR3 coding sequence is TGCGCCAGCAGTCAAATGCCAGGGGAGAGGCCCCAGCATTTT.

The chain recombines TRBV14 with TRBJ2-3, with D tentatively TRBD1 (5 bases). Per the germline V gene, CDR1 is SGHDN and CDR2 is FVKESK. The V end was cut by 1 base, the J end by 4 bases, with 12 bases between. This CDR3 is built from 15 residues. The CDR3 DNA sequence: TGTGCCAGCAGCCAAGGGATTAGGGGATCAGATACGCAGTATTTT. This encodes CASSQGIRGSDTQYF.

The CDR3 reads CASRAQPGANVLTF. The CDR3 DNA sequence: TGCGCCAGCAGGGCACAGCCTGGGGCCAACGTCCTGACTTTC. The chain has TRBV5-1 and TRBJ2-6; D is ambiguous. Germline assignment: CDR1 SGHRS and CDR2 YFSETQ. V lost 5 bases and J 2 bases, leaving 8 bases between the germline ends. The CDR3 is 14 amino acids.

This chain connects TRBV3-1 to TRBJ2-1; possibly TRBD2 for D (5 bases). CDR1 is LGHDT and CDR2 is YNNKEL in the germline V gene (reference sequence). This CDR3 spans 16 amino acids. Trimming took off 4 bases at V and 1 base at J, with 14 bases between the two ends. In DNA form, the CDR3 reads TGTGCCAGCAGCCCCCGGGGTAGCGTTTCCTACAATGAGCAGTTCTTC. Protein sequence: CASSPRGSVSYNEQFF.